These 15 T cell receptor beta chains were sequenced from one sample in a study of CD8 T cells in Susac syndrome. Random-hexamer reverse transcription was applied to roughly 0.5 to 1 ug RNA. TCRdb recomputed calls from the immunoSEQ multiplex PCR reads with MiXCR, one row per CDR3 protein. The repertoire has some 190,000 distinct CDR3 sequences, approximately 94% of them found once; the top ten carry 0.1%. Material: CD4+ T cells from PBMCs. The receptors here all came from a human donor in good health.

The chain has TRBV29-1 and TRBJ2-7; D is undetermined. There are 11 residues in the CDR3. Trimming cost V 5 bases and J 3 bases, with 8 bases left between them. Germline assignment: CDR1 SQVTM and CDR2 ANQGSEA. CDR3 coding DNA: TGCAGCGTTCAAGGGTTCTACGAGCAGTACTTC. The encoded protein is CSVQGFYEQYF.

The DNA for the CDR3 is TGTGCCAGCAGCCAAGATCAGGGAGCCTCTGGGTACTTC. Encoded protein: CASSQDQGASGYF. The chain recombines TRBV3-1 with TRBJ2-7, with D perhaps assigned TRBD1 or TRBD2 (5 bases each). This CDR3 has 13 residues. CDR1 is LGHDT, CDR2 YNNKEL, per germline (reference sequence). V was cut by 0 bases and J by 12 bases, with 15 bases left in between.

The CDR3 protein is CASSPDRSTGELFF. The CDR3 DNA is TGTGCCAGCTCACCGGACAGATCCACCGGGGAGCTGTTTTTT. The chain combines TRBV18 with TRBJ2-2; maybe TRBD1 (6 bases). V dropped 3 bases and J dropped 4 bases, with 9 bases sitting between them. The CDR3 runs to 14 residues. Germline V gene lookup returns CDR1 KGHSH and CDR2 LQKENI. Full variable domain (remainder filled in from reference TRBV18 and TRBJ2-2): NAGVMQNPRHLVRRRGQEARLRCSPMKGHSHVYWYRQLPEEGLKFMVYLQKENIIDESGMPKERFSAEFPKEGPSILRIQQVVRGDSAAYFCASSPDRSTGELFFGEGSRLTVL.

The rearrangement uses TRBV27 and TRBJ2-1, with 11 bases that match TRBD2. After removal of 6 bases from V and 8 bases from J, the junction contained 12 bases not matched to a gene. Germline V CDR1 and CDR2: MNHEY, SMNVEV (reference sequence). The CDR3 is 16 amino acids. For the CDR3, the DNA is TGTGCCAGCAGCCGCAGCCTAGCGGGAGGAGACGATGAGCAGTTCTTC. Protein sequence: CASSRSLAGGDDEQFF.

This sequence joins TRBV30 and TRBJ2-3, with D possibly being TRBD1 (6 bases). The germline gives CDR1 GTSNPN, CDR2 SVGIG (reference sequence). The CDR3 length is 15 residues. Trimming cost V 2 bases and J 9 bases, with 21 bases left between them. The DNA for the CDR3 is TGTGCCTGGAGTCTACGGGCAGGGGCCCCCGGAACGCAGTATTTT. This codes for CAWSLRAGAPGTQYF.

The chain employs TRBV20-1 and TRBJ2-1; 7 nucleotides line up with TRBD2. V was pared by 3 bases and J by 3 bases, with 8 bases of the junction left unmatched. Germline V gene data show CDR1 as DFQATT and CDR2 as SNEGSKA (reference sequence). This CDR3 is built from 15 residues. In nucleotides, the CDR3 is TGCAGTGCTAGCGACCTAGCGGCGAACTACAATGAGCAGTTCTTC. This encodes CSASDLAANYNEQFF.

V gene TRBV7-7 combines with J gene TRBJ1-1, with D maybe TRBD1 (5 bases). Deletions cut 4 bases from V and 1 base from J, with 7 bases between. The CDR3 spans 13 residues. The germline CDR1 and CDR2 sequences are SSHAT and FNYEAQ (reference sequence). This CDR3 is CASSSQENTEAFF. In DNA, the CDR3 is TGTGCCAGCAGCTCACAGGAGAACACTGAAGCTTTCTTT.

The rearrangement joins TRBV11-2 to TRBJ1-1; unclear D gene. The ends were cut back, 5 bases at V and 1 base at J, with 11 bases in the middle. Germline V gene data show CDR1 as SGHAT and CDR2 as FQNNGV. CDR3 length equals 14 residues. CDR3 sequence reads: CASSPRSGNTEAFF. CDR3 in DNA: TGTGCCAGCAGCCCTCGGTCAGGGAACACTGAAGCTTTCTTT.

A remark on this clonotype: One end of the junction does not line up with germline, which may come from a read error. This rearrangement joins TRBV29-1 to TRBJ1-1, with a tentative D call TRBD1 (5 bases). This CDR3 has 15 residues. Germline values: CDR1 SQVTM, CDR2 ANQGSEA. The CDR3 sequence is CSVEGVGRKNAEAFF. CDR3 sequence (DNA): TGCAGCGTTGAAGGCGTGGGACGGAAGAACGCTGAAGCTTTCTTT.

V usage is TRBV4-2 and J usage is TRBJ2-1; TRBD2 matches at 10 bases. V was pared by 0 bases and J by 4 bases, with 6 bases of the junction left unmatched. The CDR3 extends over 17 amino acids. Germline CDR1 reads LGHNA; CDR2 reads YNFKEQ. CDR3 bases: TGTGCCAGCAGCCAAGAACTTGGGACTAGCGCGTACAATGAGCAGTTCTTC. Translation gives CASSQELGTSAYNEQFF.

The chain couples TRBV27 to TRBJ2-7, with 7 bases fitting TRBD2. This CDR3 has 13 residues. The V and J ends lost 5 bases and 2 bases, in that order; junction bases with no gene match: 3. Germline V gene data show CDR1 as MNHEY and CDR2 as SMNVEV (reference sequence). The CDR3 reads CASSVGGPYEQYF. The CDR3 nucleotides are TGTGCCAGCAGTGTGGGAGGGCCCTACGAGCAGTACTTC.

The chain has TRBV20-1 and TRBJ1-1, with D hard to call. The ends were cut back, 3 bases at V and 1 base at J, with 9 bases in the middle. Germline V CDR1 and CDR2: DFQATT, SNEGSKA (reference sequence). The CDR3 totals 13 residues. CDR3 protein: CSASASWNTEAFF. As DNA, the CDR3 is TGCAGTGCTAGCGCCAGCTGGAACACTGAAGCTTTCTTT.

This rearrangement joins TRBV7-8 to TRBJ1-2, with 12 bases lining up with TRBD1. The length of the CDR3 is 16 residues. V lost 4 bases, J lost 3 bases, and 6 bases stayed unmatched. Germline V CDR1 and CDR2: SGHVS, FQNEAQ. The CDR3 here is CASSSEGTGGDYGYTF. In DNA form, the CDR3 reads TGTGCCAGCAGCTCGGAAGGGACAGGGGGCGACTATGGCTACACCTTC. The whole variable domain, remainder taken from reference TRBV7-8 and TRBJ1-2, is GAGVSQSPRYKVAKRGQDVALRCDPISGHVSLFWYQQALGQGPEFLTYFQNEAQLDKSGLPSDRFFAERPEGSVSTLKIQRTQQEDSAVYLCASSSEGTGGDYGYTFGSGTRLTVV.

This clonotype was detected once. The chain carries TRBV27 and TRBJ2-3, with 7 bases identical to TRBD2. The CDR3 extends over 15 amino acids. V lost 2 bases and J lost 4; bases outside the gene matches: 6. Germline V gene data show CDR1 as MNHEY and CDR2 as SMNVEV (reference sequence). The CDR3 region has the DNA TGTGCCAGCAGTTTACGGGGGAGCGGGGCAGATACGCAGTATTTT. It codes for CASSLRGSGADTQYF.

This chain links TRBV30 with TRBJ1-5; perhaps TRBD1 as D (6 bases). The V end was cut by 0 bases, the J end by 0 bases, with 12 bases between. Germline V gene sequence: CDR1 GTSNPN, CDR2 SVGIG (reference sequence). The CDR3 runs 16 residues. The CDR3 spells CAWSVQGIGSNQPQHF. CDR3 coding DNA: TGTGCCTGGAGTGTACAGGGTATCGGTAGCAATCAGCCCCAGCATTTT.